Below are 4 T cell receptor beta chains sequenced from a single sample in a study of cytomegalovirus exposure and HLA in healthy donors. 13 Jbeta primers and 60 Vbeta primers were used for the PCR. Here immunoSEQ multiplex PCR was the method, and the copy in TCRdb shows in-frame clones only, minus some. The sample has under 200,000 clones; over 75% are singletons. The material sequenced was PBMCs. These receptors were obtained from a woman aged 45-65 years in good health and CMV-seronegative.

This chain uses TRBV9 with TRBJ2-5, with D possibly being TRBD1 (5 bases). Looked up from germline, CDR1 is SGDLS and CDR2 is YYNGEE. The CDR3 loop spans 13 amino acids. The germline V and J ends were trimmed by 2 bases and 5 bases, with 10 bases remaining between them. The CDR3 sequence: CASSVRSGETQYF. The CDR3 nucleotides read TGTGCCAGCAGCGTCCGCTCAGGGGAGACCCAGTACTTC.

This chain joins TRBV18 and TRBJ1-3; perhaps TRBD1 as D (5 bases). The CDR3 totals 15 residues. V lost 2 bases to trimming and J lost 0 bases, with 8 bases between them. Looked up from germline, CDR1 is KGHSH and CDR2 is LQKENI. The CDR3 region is CASSPGHNSGNTIYF. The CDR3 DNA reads TGTGCCAGCTCACCAGGACACAACTCTGGAAACACCATATATTTT.

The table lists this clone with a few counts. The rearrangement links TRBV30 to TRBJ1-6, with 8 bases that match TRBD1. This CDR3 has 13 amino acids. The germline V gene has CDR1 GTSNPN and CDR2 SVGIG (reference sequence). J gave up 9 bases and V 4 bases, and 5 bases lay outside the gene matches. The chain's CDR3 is CAWTGTGSSPLHF. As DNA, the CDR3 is TGTGCCTGGACCGGGACAGGCTCTTCACCCCTCCACTTT.

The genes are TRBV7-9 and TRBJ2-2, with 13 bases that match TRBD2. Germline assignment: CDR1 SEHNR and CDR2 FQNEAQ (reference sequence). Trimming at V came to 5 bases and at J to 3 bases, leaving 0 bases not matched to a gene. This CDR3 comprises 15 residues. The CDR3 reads CASSGLAGDTGELFF. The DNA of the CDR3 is TGTGCCAGCAGCGGACTAGCGGGAGACACCGGGGAGCTGTTTTTT.